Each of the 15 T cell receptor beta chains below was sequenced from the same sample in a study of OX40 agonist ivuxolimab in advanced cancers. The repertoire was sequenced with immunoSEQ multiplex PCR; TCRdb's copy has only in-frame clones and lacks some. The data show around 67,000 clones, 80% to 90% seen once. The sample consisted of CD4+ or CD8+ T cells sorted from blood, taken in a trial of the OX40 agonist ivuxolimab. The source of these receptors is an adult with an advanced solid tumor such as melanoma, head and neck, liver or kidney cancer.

The CDR3 sequence: CASSFFTAGYTEAFF. DNA for the CDR3: TGTGCCAGCAGCTTTTTTACAGCGGGGTACACTGAAGCTTTCTTT. The V and J genes are TRBV5-6 and TRBJ1-1; unclear D gene. With 2 bases removed from V and 3 bases from J, the gap between germline ends came to 14 bases. Germline values: CDR1 SGHDT, CDR2 YYEEEE. The CDR3 is 15 amino acids.

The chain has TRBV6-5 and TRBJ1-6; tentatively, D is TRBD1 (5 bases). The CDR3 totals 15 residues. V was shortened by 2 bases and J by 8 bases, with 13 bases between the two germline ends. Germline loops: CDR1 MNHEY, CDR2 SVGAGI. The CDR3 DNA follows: TGTGCCAGCAGTTACGCCCTACAGGTCGATTCACCCCTCCACTTT. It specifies CASSYALQVDSPLHF.

CDR3 nucleotides: TGTGCCAGCAGCTTATACCTGGGAATACCCTACGAGCAGTACTTC. Protein sequence: CASSLYLGIPYEQYF. The chain combines TRBV7-2 with TRBJ2-7; D is ambiguous. The CDR3 covers 15 residues. The germline gives CDR1 SGHTA, CDR2 FQGNSA. Trimming stripped 2 bases from V and 2 bases from J, with 13 bases between.

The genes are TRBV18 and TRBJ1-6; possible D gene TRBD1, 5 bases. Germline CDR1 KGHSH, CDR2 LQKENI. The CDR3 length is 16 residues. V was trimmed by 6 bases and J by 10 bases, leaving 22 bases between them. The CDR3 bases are TGTGCCAGCTCCGACGGAGGGGCCAGGGTGGGATCACCCCTCCACTTT. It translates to CASSDGGARVGSPLHF. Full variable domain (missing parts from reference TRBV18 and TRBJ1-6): NAGVMQNPRHLVRRRGQEARLRCSPMKGHSHVYWYRQLPEEGLKFMVYLQKENIIDESGMPKERFSAEFPKEGPSILRIQQVVRGDSAAYFCASSDGGARVGSPLHFGNGTRLTVT.

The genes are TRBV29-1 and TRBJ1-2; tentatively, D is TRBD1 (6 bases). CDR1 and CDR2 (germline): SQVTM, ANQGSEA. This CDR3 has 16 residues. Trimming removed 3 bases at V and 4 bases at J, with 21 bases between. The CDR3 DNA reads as TGCAGCGTTGACCTTCGGGAACAGGGAAGACCCTATGGCTACACCTTC. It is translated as CSVDLREQGRPYGYTF.

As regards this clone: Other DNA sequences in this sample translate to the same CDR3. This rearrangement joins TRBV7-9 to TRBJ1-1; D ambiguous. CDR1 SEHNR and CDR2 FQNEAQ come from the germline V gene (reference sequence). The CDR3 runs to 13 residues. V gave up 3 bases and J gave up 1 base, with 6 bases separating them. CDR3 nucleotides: TGTGCCAGCAGCTTGGGCCAGAACACTGAAGCTTTCTTT. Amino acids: CASSLGQNTEAFF.

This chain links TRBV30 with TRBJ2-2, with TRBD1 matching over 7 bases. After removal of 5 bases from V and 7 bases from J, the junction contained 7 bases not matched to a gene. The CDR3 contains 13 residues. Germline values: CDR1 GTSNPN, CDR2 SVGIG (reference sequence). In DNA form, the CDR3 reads TGTGCCTGGCGGAAGCAGGGGGTCGGGGAGCTGTTTTTT. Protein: CAWRKQGVGELFF.

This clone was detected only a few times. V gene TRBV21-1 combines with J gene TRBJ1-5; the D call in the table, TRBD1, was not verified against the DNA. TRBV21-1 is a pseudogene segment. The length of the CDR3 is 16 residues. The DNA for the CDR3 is TGTGCCAGCAGCGCCCCCTGGACAGACAGAAATCAGCCCCAGCATTTT. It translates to CASSAPWTDRNQPQHF.

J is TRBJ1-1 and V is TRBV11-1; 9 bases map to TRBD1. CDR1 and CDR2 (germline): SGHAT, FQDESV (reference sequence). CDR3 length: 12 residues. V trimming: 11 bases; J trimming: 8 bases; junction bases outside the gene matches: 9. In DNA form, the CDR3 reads TGTGCCTCAAGAGGGGGACAGGGCGAAGCTTTCTTT. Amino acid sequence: CASRGGQGEAFF.

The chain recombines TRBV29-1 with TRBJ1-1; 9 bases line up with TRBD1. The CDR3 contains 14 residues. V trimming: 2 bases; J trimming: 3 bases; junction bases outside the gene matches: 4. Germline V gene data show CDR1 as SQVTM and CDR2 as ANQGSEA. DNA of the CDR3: TGCAGCGTTGAATTGACAGGGGGTGACACTGAAGCTTTCTTT. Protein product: CSVELTGGDTEAFF.

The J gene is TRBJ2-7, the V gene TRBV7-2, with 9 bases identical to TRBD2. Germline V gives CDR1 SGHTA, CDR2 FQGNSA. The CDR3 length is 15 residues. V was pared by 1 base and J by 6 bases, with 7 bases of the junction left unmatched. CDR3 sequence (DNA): TGTGCCAGCAGCTTAGGGGGAGAGCGGGGGGTCGAGCAGTACTTC. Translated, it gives CASSLGGERGVEQYF.

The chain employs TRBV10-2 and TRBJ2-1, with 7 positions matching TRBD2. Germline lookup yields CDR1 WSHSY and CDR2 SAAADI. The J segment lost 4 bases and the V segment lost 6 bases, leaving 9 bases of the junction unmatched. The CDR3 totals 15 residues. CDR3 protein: CASSPGLAVYNEQFF. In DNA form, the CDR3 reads TGCGCCAGCAGCCCTGGTCTAGCGGTTTACAATGAGCAGTTCTTC.

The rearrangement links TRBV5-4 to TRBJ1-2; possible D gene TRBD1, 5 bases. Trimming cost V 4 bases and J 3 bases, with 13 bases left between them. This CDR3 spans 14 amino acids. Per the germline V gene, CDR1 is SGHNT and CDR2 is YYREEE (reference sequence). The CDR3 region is CASSPYDSYYGYTF. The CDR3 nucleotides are TGTGCCAGCAGCCCATACGACAGCTACTATGGCTACACCTTC. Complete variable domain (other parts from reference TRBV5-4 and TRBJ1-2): ETGVTQSPTHLIKTRGQQVTLRCSSQSGHNTVSWYQQALGQGPQFIFQYYREEENGRGNFPPRFSGLQFPNYSSELNVNALELDDSALYLCASSPYDSYYGYTFGSGTRLTVV.

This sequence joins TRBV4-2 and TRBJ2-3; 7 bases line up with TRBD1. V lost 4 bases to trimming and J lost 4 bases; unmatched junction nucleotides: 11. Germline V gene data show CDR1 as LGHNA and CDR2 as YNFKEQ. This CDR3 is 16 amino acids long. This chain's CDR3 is CASSPGITGVADTQYF. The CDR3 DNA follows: TGTGCCAGCAGCCCCGGGATAACAGGGGTCGCAGATACGCAGTATTTT.

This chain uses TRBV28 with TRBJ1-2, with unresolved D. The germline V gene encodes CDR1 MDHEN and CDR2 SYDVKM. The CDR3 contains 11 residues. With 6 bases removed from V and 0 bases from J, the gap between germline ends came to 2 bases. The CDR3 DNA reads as TGTGCCAGCAGGACTAACTATGGCTACACCTTC. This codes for CASRTNYGYTF.